This T cell receptor (beta chain) was found in a study of T cell repertoires in cytomegalovirus infection. TCRdb analysed the reads with MiXCR anew, one entry per CDR3 protein. The data show approximately 730,000 distinct CDR3 sequences, 33% seen once. As concerns this clonotype: As yet, its antigen is unknown.

Germline V gene sequence: CDR1 SGHTA, CDR2 FQGNSA. V gave up 4 bases and J gave up 6 bases, with 15 bases separating them. The CDR3 is 14 amino acids. Study-wide findings and caveats: Predominance within the ex vivo response was attributable to HLA-C-restricted CMV-specific TCR beta clonotypes.

This clonotype was sampled from a human donor in good health (CMV status not recorded). Some clones in this sample may be carry-over from other donors' samples. The gene calls are TRBV7-2 and TRBJ1-1; D uncertain. The specimen comprised cultured PBMCs, sampled from culture after CMV antigen stimulation. The CDR3 DNA is TGTGCCAGCAGCTCTAGTTCCACGGGGTCTGAAGCTTTCTTT. Protein product: CASSSSSTGSEAFF.